The present TCR beta chain was sequenced within a study of blood T cells in healthy people across ages. CDR3 size: 13 residues. Germline V gene sequence: CDR1 SSHAT, CDR2 FNYEAQ (reference sequence). Deletions cut 2 bases from V and 7 bases from J, with 8 bases between. It was with a sample-barcoded 5' primer and a J-beta primer mix that a second PCR of roughly 6 to 12 cycles was run. In TCRdb, the 5' RACE reads were re-called with MiXCR into one record per CDR3 protein. The sample includes just under 750,000 distinct CDR3 sequences, 22% of them seen just once. The genes are TRBV7-7 and TRBJ1-4; D is unclear. The sequenced material came from blood. This clonotype originated in a man between 65 and 85 years old in good health. The chain's CDR3 is CASSLIGSEKLFF. The CDR3 bases are TGTGCCAGCAGCTTAATAGGGAGTGAAAAACTGTTTTTT.